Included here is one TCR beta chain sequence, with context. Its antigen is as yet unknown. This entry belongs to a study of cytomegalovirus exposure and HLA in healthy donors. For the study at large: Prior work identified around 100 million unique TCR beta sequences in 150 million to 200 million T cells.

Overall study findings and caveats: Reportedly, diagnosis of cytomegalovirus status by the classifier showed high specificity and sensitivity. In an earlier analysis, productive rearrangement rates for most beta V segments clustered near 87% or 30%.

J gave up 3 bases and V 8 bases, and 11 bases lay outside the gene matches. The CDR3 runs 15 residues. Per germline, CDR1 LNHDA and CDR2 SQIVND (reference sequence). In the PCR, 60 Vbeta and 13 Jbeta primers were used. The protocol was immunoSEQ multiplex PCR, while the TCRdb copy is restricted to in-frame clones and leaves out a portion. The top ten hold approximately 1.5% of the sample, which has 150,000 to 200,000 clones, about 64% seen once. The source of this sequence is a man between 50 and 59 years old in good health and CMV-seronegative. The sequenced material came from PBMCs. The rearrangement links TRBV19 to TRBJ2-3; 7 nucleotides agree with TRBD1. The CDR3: CASALGQVGTDTQYF. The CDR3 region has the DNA TGTGCCAGTGCGCTCGGACAGGTGGGGACAGATACGCAGTATTTT. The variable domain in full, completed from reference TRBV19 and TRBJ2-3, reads DGGITQSPKYLFRKEGQNVTLSCEQNLNHDAMYWYRQDPGQGLRLIYYSQIVNDFQKGDIAEGYSVSREKKESFPLTVTSAQKNPTAFYLCASALGQVGTDTQYFGPGTRLTVL.